This TCR beta chain derives from a study of CD8 T cells in ankylosing spondylitis. For TCR beta, libraries came from quantitative 5'-RACE with molecular barcodes. TCRdb analysed the 5' RACE reads with MiXCR anew, one entry per CDR3 protein. The sample records under 300,000 distinct CDR3 sequences, 8% to 9.5% being singletons. Study-wide results and limits: Apparently characteristic of ankylosing spondylitis blood was a TCR beta motif (eight highly homologous variants).

The CDR3 covers 16 residues. Germline lookup yields CDR1 SGHTA and CDR2 FQGNSA. The V and J ends lost 4 bases and 5 bases respectively, with 17 bases between them. Note on this clonotype: Antigen unknown.

The chain recombines TRBV7-2 with TRBJ2-2; possible D gene TRBD2, 5 bases. This sequence originates from a male donor with ankylosing spondylitis or in good health (not recorded which). Input material: blood, either unsorted or a sorted T cell fraction (not recorded which). The DNA of the CDR3 is TGTGCCAGCAGCTCACCTTGGGGAGCTACGACCGGGGAGCTGTTTTTT. This sequence encodes CASSSPWGATTGELFF.